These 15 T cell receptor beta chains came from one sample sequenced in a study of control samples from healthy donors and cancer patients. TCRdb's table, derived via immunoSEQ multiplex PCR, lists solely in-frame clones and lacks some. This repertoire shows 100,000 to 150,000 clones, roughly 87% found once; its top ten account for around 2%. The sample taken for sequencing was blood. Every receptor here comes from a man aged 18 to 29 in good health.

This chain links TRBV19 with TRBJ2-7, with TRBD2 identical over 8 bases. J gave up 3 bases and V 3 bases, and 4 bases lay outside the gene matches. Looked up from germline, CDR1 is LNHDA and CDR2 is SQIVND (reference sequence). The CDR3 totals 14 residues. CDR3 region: CASSISLAGYEQYF. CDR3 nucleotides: TGTGCCAGTAGTATCAGTCTAGCGGGCTACGAGCAGTACTTC. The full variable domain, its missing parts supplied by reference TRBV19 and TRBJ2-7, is DGGITQSPKYLFRKEGQNVTLSCEQNLNHDAMYWYRQDPGQGLRLIYYSQIVNDFQKGDIAEGYSVSREKKESFPLTVTSAQKNPTAFYLCASSISLAGYEQYFGPGTRLTVT.

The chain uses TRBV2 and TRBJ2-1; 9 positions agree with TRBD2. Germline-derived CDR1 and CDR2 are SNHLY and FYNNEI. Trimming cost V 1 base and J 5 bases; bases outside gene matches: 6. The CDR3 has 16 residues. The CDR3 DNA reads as TGTGCCAGCAGTGAAGTCCTTAGCGGGAGAGACAATGAGCAGTTCTTC. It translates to CASSEVLSGRDNEQFF.

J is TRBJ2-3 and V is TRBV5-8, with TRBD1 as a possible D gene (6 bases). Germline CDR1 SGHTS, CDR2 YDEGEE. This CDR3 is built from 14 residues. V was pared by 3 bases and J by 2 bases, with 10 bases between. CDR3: CASSWTAYTDTQYF. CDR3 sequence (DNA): TGTGCCAGCAGCTGGACAGCTTACACAGATACGCAGTATTTT.

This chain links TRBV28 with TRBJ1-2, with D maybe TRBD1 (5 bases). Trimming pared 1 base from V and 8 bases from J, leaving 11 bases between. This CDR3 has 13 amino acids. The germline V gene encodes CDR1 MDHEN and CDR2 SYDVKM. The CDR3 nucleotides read TGTGCCAGCAGTTTATCAGAGCCAGGGGGCTACACCTTC. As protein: CASSLSEPGGYTF.

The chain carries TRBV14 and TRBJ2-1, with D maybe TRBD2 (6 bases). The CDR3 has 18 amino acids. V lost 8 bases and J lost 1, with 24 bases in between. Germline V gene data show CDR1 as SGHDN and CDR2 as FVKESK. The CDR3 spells CASGFQDSIGGSYNEQFF. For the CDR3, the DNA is TGTGCCAGCGGATTCCAGGACTCCATCGGAGGGTCCTACAATGAGCAGTTCTTC.

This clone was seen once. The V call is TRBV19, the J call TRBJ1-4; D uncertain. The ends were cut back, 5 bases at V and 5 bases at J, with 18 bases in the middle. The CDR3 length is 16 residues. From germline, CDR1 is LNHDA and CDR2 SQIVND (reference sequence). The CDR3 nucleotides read TGTGCCAGTAGTCCCCGGGCGGGGAAGGGCAATGAAAAACTGTTTTTT. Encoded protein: CASSPRAGKGNEKLFF.

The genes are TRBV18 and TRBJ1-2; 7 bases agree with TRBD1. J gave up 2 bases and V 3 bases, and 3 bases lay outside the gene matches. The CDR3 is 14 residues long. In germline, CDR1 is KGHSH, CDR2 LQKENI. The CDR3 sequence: CASSPSQGNYGYTF. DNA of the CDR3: TGTGCCAGCTCACCGTCACAGGGGAACTATGGCTACACCTTC.

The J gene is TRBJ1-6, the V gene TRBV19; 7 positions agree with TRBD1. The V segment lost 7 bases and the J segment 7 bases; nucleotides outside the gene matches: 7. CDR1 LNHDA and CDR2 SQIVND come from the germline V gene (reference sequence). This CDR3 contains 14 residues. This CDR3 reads CASTSGGLNSPLHF. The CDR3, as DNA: TGTGCCAGTACCTCAGGGGGTCTAAATTCACCCCTCCACTTT.

DNA for the CDR3: TGTGCCAGTAGAGGGGACAGGGTCCAGGACCTAGTAAGCTCTGGAAACACCATATATTTT. This codes for CASRGDRVQDLVSSGNTIYF. This chain uses TRBV19 with TRBJ1-3, with 9 bases that match TRBD1. The germline gives CDR1 LNHDA, CDR2 SQIVND (reference sequence). J gave up 0 bases and V 6 bases, and 18 bases lay outside the gene matches. This CDR3 contains 20 residues.

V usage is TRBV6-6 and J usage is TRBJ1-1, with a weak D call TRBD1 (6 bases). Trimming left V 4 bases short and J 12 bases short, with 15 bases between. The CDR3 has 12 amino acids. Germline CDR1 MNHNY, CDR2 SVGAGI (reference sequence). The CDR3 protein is CASSSLQGRTFF. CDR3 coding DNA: TGTGCCAGCAGTTCCCTTCAGGGGCGGACTTTCTTT.

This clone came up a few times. The CDR3 bases are TGTGCCAGCAGTCCTAGGACAGGGGAACAGCCCCAGCATTTT. Residues: CASSPRTGEQPQHF. V is TRBV28 and J is TRBJ1-5; TRBD1 aligns across 9 bases. Germline CDR1 reads MDHEN; CDR2 reads SYDVKM. This CDR3 is 14 amino acids long. Losses at the gene ends were 5 bases for V and 7 bases for J; bases not matched to a gene: 6.

The CDR3 DNA sequence: TGTGCCACCAGTGATAATAGAGCGGGAGGCCGATTTAGCACAGATACGCAGTATTTT. Its protein product is CATSDNRAGGRFSTDTQYF. V is TRBV24-1 and J is TRBJ2-3; 9 nucleotides align to TRBD2. V shed 3 bases and J 0 bases; nucleotides not matched to a gene: 12. The CDR3 runs 19 residues. Looked up from germline, CDR1 is KGHDR and CDR2 is SFDVKD.

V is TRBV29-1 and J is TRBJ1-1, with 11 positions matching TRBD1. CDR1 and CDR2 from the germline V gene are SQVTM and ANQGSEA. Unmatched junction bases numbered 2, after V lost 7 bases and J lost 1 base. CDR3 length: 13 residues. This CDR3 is CSADRGRNTEAFF. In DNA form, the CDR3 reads TGCAGCGCGGACAGGGGGCGGAACACTGAAGCTTTCTTT. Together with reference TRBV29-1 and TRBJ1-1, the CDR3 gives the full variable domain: SAVISQKPSRDICQRGTSLTIQCQVDSQVTMMFWYRQQPGQSLTLIATANQGSEATYESGFVIDKFPISRPNLTFSTLTVSNMSPEDSSIYLCSADRGRNTEAFFGQGTRLTVV.

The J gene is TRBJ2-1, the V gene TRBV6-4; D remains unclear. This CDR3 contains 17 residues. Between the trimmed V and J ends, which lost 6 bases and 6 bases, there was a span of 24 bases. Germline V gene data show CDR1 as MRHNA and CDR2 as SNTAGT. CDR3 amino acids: CASSVRGGLAWGNEQFF. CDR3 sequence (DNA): TGTGCCAGCAGCGTACGAGGTGGGTTGGCGTGGGGCAATGAGCAGTTCTTC.

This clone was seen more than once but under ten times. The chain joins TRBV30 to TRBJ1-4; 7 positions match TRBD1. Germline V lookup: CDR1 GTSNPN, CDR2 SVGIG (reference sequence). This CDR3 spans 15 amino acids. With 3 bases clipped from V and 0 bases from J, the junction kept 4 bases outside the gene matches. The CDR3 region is CAWSKGTATNEKLFF. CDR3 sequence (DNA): TGTGCCTGGAGCAAAGGGACAGCAACTAATGAAAAACTGTTTTTT.